These 8 T cell receptor beta chains were sequenced from one sample in a study of control samples from healthy donors and cancer patients. The assay was immunoSEQ multiplex PCR, and TCRdb's table has in-frame clones only and misses some. The sample shows roughly 49,000 clones, approximately 90% of them seen only once. Specimen: PBMCs. All receptors derive from a young man with colorectal cancer.

The gene calls are TRBV11-2 and TRBJ2-3; TRBD1 aligns across 9 bases. After removal of 4 bases from V and 3 bases from J, the junction contained 5 bases not matched to a gene. Germline lookup yields CDR1 SGHAT and CDR2 FQNNGV. There are 15 residues in the CDR3. The CDR3 region is CASSSTGGVTDTQYF. DNA for the CDR3: TGTGCCAGCAGCTCGACAGGGGGTGTGACAGATACGCAGTATTTT.

This chain joins TRBV5-1 and TRBJ2-2; unclear D gene. V was pared by 2 bases and J by 3 bases, with 8 bases between. In germline, CDR1 is SGHRS, CDR2 YFSETQ. The CDR3 has 14 residues. In DNA, the CDR3 is TGCGCCAGCAGCTTAGAAGGTGACACCGGGGAGCTGTTTTTT. It codes for CASSLEGDTGELFF.

The rearrangement joins TRBV5-1 to TRBJ2-7; TRBD1 aligns across 9 bases. The trim removed 4 bases at V and 4 bases at J, leaving 3 bases unmatched. CDR1 is SGHRS, CDR2 YFSETQ, per germline. The CDR3 totals 13 residues. DNA of the CDR3: TGCGCCAGCAGCAGGGACAGGGATTACGAGCAGTACTTC. Its protein is CASSRDRDYEQYF.

CDR3 in DNA: TGCGCCAGCAGAAGTACGGGACAGGGGGCCACAGATACGCAGTATTTT. Its translation is CASRSTGQGATDTQYF. The chain carries TRBV5-1 and TRBJ2-3, with 12 bases aligning to TRBD1. Germline V gene sequence: CDR1 SGHRS, CDR2 YFSETQ. The CDR3 contains 16 residues. With V trimmed by 5 bases and J by 2 bases, 6 bases remained unmatched.

This chain joins TRBV6-6 and TRBJ1-4; possible D gene TRBD1, 5 bases. This CDR3 spans 15 amino acids. The ends were cut back, 6 bases at V and 5 bases at J, with 16 bases in the middle. In germline, CDR1 is MNHNY, CDR2 SVGAGI (reference sequence). The CDR3 DNA sequence: TGTGCCAGCAGCCCTAGGCAGGGAGGCAATGAAAAACTGTTTTTT. Translation gives CASSPRQGGNEKLFF.

The rearrangement uses TRBV2 and TRBJ1-2, with TRBD1 identical over 7 bases. The V segment lost 6 bases and the J segment 4 bases; nucleotides outside the gene matches: 5. The CDR3 length is 13 residues. Germline V gene data show CDR1 as SNHLY and CDR2 as FYNNEI. The CDR3 bases are TGTGCCAGCAGCGAGAGGGACAGCTATGGCTACACCTTC. Translation gives CASSERDSYGYTF.

This clone appeared once. The rearrangement uses TRBV6-7 and TRBJ1-4; possible D gene TRBD1, 6 bases. TRBV6-7 is recorded as an ORF, its role being uncertain. Trimming removed 7 bases from V and 6 bases from J, with 21 bases in between. The length of the CDR3 is 16 residues. In DNA, the CDR3 is TGTGCCAGCATCGGGGAGAGACAGGAGGGGTATGAAAAACTGTTTTTT. Translating it yields CASIGERQEGYEKLFF.

The rearrangement joins TRBV5-1 to TRBJ2-7; possibly TRBD2 for D (5 bases). The DNA end favors TRBJ2-1, so the J call may be wrong. Germline loops: CDR1 SGHRS, CDR2 YFSETQ. CDR3 length equals 15 residues. The CDR3 region is CASSLEQPYGDEQFF. CDR3 nucleotide sequence: TGCGCCAGCAGCTTGGAGCAGCCCTACGGGGATGAGCAGTTCTTC.